One sample yielded the 22 T cell receptor beta chains listed below, sequenced in a study of T-cell memory formation after mild COVID-19. TCRdb processed the 5' RACE reads anew with MiXCR; each CDR3 protein has one entry. The table lists some 310,000 distinct CDR3 sequences, approximately 22% of them singletons, with over 20% in the top ten. Material for sequencing was PBMCs or a T cell subset sorted from them (not recorded which). These receptors were collected from a young man who had mild COVID-19 (a few samples of this study predate the infection). Cell type and time point are not known.

This clonotype came up a few times. CDR3 amino acids: CATSRRRSSYEQYF. The CDR3 coding sequence is TGTGCCACCAGCAGAAGGAGGAGCTCCTACGAGCAGTACTTC. This sequence joins TRBV15 and TRBJ2-7, with a tentative D call TRBD2 (5 bases). Germline V gene data show CDR1 as LNHNV and CDR2 as YYDKDF (reference sequence). This CDR3 contains 14 residues. Trimming cost V 2 bases and J 0 bases, with 8 bases left between them.

The sample holds a few counts of this clonotype. V usage is TRBV4-3 and J usage is TRBJ2-3; D not resolved. CDR3 size: 14 residues. The ends were cut back, 1 base at V and 2 bases at J, with 7 bases in the middle. Germline CDR1 and CDR2: LGHNA and YSLEER. CDR3 loop: CASSQAPATDTQYF. DNA of the CDR3: TGCGCCAGCAGCCAAGCTCCCGCCACAGATACGCAGTATTTT.

The gene calls are TRBV12-3 or TRBV12-4 and TRBJ2-4, with no clear D. V lost 2 bases and J 0 bases, leaving 8 bases between the germline ends. CDR3 length: 15 residues. The CDR3 protein is CASSLQILAKNIQYF. The DNA of the CDR3 is TGTGCCAGCAGTTTACAGATACTAGCCAAAAACATTCAGTACTTC.

This clonotype turned up a few times. The chain is built from TRBV5-8 and TRBJ1-2, with 11 bases fitting TRBD1. The CDR3 is 19 residues long. J was trimmed by 0 bases and V by 6 bases; bases with no gene match: 16. CDR1 is SGHTS and CDR2 is YDEGEE in the germline V gene. CDR3 sequence reads: CASTIIRTGTGGTNYGYTF. CDR3 in DNA: TGTGCCAGCACCATTATCAGAACCGGGACAGGGGGTACTAACTATGGCTACACCTTC.

The chain is built from TRBV7-9 and TRBJ1-1; maybe TRBD1 (5 bases). The V end was cut by 4 bases, the J end by 4 bases, with 19 bases between. In germline, CDR1 is SEHNR, CDR2 FQNEAQ (reference sequence). This CDR3 contains 16 residues. As DNA, the CDR3 is TGTGCCAGCAGCTCCGTGAGGGCCAGGGCGGTCACTGAAGCTTTCTTT. This translates into CASSSVRARAVTEAFF.

This clonotype turned up a few times. The gene calls are TRBV6-6 and TRBJ1-5; D is undetermined. Between the trimmed V and J ends, which lost 0 bases and 13 bases, there was a span of 10 bases. The CDR3 consists of 12 residues. The germline CDR1 and CDR2 sequences are MNHNY and SVGAGI (reference sequence). CDR3: CASSYSSGIQHF. The DNA for the CDR3 is TGTGCCAGCAGTTACTCTTCGGGGATACAGCATTTT.

The chain employs TRBV24-1 and TRBJ1-2; no definite D call. Germline V gene data show CDR1 as KGHDR and CDR2 as SFDVKD. The CDR3 covers 12 residues. Trimming cost V 9 bases and J 4 bases, with 11 bases left between them. DNA of the CDR3: TGTGCCACCCCCGTGGAACCCTATGGCTACACCTTC. Translating gives CATPVEPYGYTF.

This clonotype appeared a few times. V and J are TRBV5-1 and TRBJ2-2; 8 bases agree with TRBD1. The CDR3 totals 17 residues. V shed 1 base and J 1 base; nucleotides not matched to a gene: 6. From germline, CDR1 is SGHRS and CDR2 YFSETQ. The CDR3 loop is CASSLTPGTGNTGELFF. The DNA of the CDR3 is TGCGCCAGCAGCTTGACCCCCGGGACAGGGAACACCGGGGAGCTGTTTTTT.

The V and J genes are TRBV3-1 and TRBJ2-5, with TRBD1 identical over 8 bases. This CDR3 has 16 residues. V gave up 2 bases and J gave up 2 bases; unmatched junction bases: 7. Germline V gene lookup returns CDR1 LGHDT and CDR2 YNNKEL (reference sequence). CDR3 sequence reads: CASSQRTGPTQETQYF. The CDR3 nucleotides are TGTGCCAGCAGCCAACGGACAGGGCCCACTCAAGAGACCCAGTACTTC.

The genes are TRBV11-3 and TRBJ2-7; 11 bases agree with TRBD1. Germline lookup yields CDR1 SGHNT and CDR2 YENEEA. Trimming cost V 5 bases and J 7 bases; bases outside gene matches: 1. There are 12 residues in the CDR3. CDR3 in amino acids: CASSGQGAEQYF. CDR3 DNA sequence: TGTGCCAGCAGCGGACAGGGGGCTGAGCAGTACTTC.

This sequence joins TRBV19 and TRBJ1-4; weak D call: TRBD1 (5 bases). This CDR3 comprises 14 residues. V lost 7 bases and J 2 bases, leaving 11 bases between the germline ends. Germline CDR1 and CDR2: LNHDA and SQIVND (reference sequence). The CDR3 region is CASMGPRTNEKLFF. DNA for the CDR3: TGTGCCAGTATGGGGCCTCGGACTAATGAAAAACTGTTTTTT.

The chain recombines TRBV25-1 with TRBJ1-2; D is uncertain. The CDR3 is made up of 13 amino acids. Germline CDR1 is MGHDK and CDR2 is SYGVNS. Trimming removed 8 bases at V and 4 bases at J, with 14 bases between. CDR3 sequence (DNA): TGTGCCAGCTGGGAGAGACGATTCTATGGCTACACCTTC. It is translated as CASWERRFYGYTF.

This clonotype came up a few times. This rearrangement joins TRBV4-1 to TRBJ2-5; D unresolved. V shed 0 bases and J shed 4 bases, with 12 bases lying between them. Germline loops: CDR1 MGHRA, CDR2 YSYEKL. The CDR3 spans 15 residues. CDR3 coding DNA: TGCGCCAGCAGCCAAGAGCCAGGACCGGGAGAGACCCAGTACTTC. As protein: CASSQEPGPGETQYF.

J is TRBJ1-2 and V is TRBV13; no reliable D call. Germline lookup yields CDR1 PRHDT and CDR2 FYEKMQ (reference sequence). V lost 5 bases to trimming and J lost 4 bases, with 14 bases between them. CDR3 length equals 14 residues. CDR3 amino acids: CASSQRWLSYGYTF. The CDR3 DNA reads TGTGCCAGCAGCCAACGGTGGTTGAGCTATGGCTACACCTTC.

V gene TRBV7-6 combines with J gene TRBJ2-1; no definite D call. The CDR3 runs 12 residues. The V end was cut by 6 bases, the J end by 8 bases, with 11 bases between. Germline assignment: CDR1 SGHVS and CDR2 FNYEAQ. As DNA, the CDR3 is TGTGCCAGCAGTCTAAGAGCCGATGAGCAGTTCTTC. It specifies CASSLRADEQFF. Filled out from reference TRBV7-6 and TRBJ2-1, the complete variable domain reads GAGVSQSPRYKVTKRGQDVALRCDPISGHVSLYWYRQALGQGPEFLTYFNYEAQQDKSGLPNDRFSAERPEGSISTLTIQRTEQRDSAMYRCASSLRADEQFFGPGTRLTVL.

The chain is built from TRBV5-4 and TRBJ2-2; no definite D call. The length of the CDR3 is 15 residues. The germline V gene encodes CDR1 SGHNT and CDR2 YYREEE (reference sequence). The V and J ends lost 2 bases and 6 bases respectively, with 14 bases between them. CDR3 residues: CASSLDRSPAGELFF. CDR3 DNA sequence: TGTGCCAGCAGCTTAGACCGATCCCCCGCCGGGGAGCTGTTTTTT.

This clonotype was picked up a small number of times. J is TRBJ2-3 and V is TRBV6-2 or TRBV6-3, with 8 nucleotides matching TRBD1. The CDR3 totals 14 residues. V lost 6 bases to trimming and J lost 6 bases; unmatched junction nucleotides: 8. CDR1 is MNHEY and CDR2 is SVGEGT in the germline V gene. CDR3 coding DNA: TGTGCCAGCAGGCAGGGGGCATTATCGGATACGCAGTATTTT. Protein: CASRQGALSDTQYF.

This clonotype has a handful of counts. V usage is TRBV27 and J usage is TRBJ1-6; no clear D gene. Germline loops: CDR1 MNHEY, CDR2 SMNVEV (reference sequence). Deletions cut 2 bases from V and 13 bases from J, with 9 bases between. This CDR3 is built from 12 residues. CDR3 protein: CASSLGGRPLHF. CDR3 in DNA: TGTGCCAGCAGTTTAGGAGGGCGGCCCCTCCACTTT.

The J gene is TRBJ2-5, the V gene TRBV28, with TRBD2 matching 8 bases. CDR3 size: 14 residues. CDR1 and CDR2 (germline): MDHEN, SYDVKM. Trimming at V came to 9 bases and at J to 5 bases, leaving 11 bases not matched to a gene. The CDR3 is CASRSWRGEETQYF. In DNA form, the CDR3 reads TGTGCCAGTCGTAGTTGGCGGGGGGAGGAGACCCAGTACTTC.

The gene calls are TRBV6-1 and TRBJ1-5, with TRBD1 identical over 9 bases. With V trimmed by 6 bases and J by 5 bases, 2 bases remained unmatched. The CDR3 loop spans 13 amino acids. Germline-derived CDR1 and CDR2 are MNHNS and SASEGT. The CDR3 protein is CASRRQGDQPQHF. For the CDR3, the DNA is TGTGCCAGCAGACGACAGGGGGATCAGCCCCAGCATTTT.

This chain links TRBV5-1 with TRBJ1-1; a weak D match, TRBD1 (6 bases). V was cut by 0 bases and J by 0 bases, with 12 bases left in between. The germline V gene has CDR1 SGHRS and CDR2 YFSETQ. The CDR3 loop spans 16 amino acids. The CDR3 DNA is TGCGCCAGCAGCTTGGACAGACAGGTAGTGAACACTGAAGCTTTCTTT. Amino acid sequence: CASSLDRQVVNTEAFF.

The chain carries TRBV7-9 and TRBJ1-4; D remains ambiguous. Germline V gene sequence: CDR1 SEHNR, CDR2 FQNEAQ (reference sequence). V was clipped by 1 base and J by 0 bases, with 6 bases between them. The length of the CDR3 is 15 residues. The CDR3 protein is CASSLGLATNEKLFF. The DNA of the CDR3 is TGTGCCAGCAGCTTAGGGCTTGCAACTAATGAAAAACTGTTTTTT.